What follows describes a single TCR beta chain. What this receptor recognizes is not known. Base qualities are not at hand, and no much larger clone is one base apart. This sample was taken from a study of cytomegalovirus exposure and HLA in healthy donors (dated by TCRdb to the late 2010s). The study in broad terms: An earlier analysis of approximately 640 of the donors reported 276 Gb of sequence data and roughly 100 million unique TCR beta sequences from some 180 million T cells. An early release covering about 600 HLA-typed donors comprised about 300 gigabases of sequencing data and 85 million or so unique TCR sequences. Of the approximately 400 genotyped donors, about 80% fell in the genetic ancestry cluster associated with self-reported Caucasian donors. The study aimed to test whether signatures of past pathogen exposure could be identified by cataloging public T cell receptors. The T cell repertoires of under 750 subjects were profiled by immunosequencing and related to cytomegalovirus serostatus. Along with the roughly 710-subject first cohort, a separate validation cohort of over a hundred different subjects was used. High-throughput TCR immunosequencing, statistical association of individual TCRs with disease status, and machine learning were combined to predict cytomegalovirus infection status. A later analysis re-examined previously published TCR beta repertoires from several hundred donors and added high-resolution HLA genotyping to investigate patterns of TCR occurrence. The later analysis used no new phenotypic data to find candidate immune exposures, relying instead on TCR beta sequences and their occurrence across donors. An earlier analysis of 587 of the donors used high-throughput TCR beta sequencing to judge whether each TCR beta V gene segment behaved as functional or pseudogenic. Alongside the repertoire data, information on donor age, sex, ethnicity and CMV serostatus was compiled. A later genetic analysis used genome-wide SNP genotypes for about 60% of the roughly 700 donors, treating that subset as a discovery cohort. Every discovery cohort repertoire had been produced on one sequencing platform. Class I and class II HLA loci were covered by the typing at four-digit resolution. The number of typed donors differed by locus: 629-630 for A, B, C, DRB1 and DQB1; 522 for DQA1; over 600 for DPA1; and approximately 450 for DPB1. Four or five DR-DQ haplotypes were treated as single units for association and clustering because of strong linkage in the cohort. Among roughly 400 genotyped donors of the cohort, an average of about 240,000 unique TCR beta nucleotide sequences was sequenced per donor, of which approximately 18% were non-productive. General conclusions and limits of the study: The authors suggested that the approach could potentially be extended to other disease states and immunological phenotypes. A later genetic analysis reported fewer N-insertions in productive TCRs among donors in an Asian-associated ancestry cluster than the roughly 640-donor mean. At a false discovery rate of 0.05, a later analysis linked approximately 18,000 TCR beta sequences to specific HLA alleles. The only immune exposure information available for the cohort was CMV serostatus. The classifier was reported to diagnose cytomegalovirus status with high specificity and sensitivity in both the original and validation cohorts. A further reported finding was that TCR beta sequences accurately predicted the HLA-A and HLA-B alleles for most subjects in the first cohort. Assigning TCR associations to individual alleles was difficult when HLA alleles, especially DR and DQ, strongly co-occurred. In a later analysis, the rate of TCR association differed among HLA loci, with DRB1 alleles having the most associated TCRs and HLA-C alleles having the fewest. Compared with equally common non-associated chains, HLA-associated TCR beta chains in a later analysis were more clonally expanded and had lower generation probabilities. In a later analysis, most CMV-associated TCR beta chains were found to appear HLA-restricted, with HLA associations seemingly driven largely by CMV exposure. A cluster of highly shared sequence variants was judged likely to be a technical artifact of the sequencing pipeline. Most TCR sequences were observed very rarely across donors, whereas some public TCRs were present in many individuals. A few of the identified cytomegalovirus-associated TCR beta chains were confirmed in vitro to be specific for cytomegalovirus antigens. Because HLA typing was unavailable for some donors at each locus, only the typed subset was used in association tests. Presence/absence analyses assumed roughly uniform sequencing depth across donors, an assumption that may not hold. According to a later analysis, parvovirus B19, influenza, CMV and Epstein-Barr virus appeared linked to several top co-occurrence clusters. Correlated functional status among segregating V segments might reflect linkage disequilibrium, but an unknown experimental factor could not be ruled out. In the study, around 150 TCR beta chains were listed as associated with cytomegalovirus. Only TCR beta chains were sequenced in this cohort, and the absence of alpha or paired-chain data limited detectable features. V-gene and J-gene trimming of TCR beta chains was associated with a missense DCLRE1C variant in a later genetic analysis, and the association was replicated in an independent cohort. In an earlier analysis of some 540 of the donors, most TCR beta V segments appeared in productive rearrangements about 87% or about 30% of the time, broadly matching IMGT annotations. The 87-base-pair reads could not distinguish some IMGT-functional V segments, including TRBV6-2 and TRBV6-3, so those segments were excluded. About 17 rarely observed V segments, including chromosome 9 orphons, were excluded from the earlier analysis of several hundred of the donors because counts were too low.

V and J are trimmed by 5 bases and 5 bases, and the gene matches miss 11 bases of the junction. Taken from the germline V gene, the CDR1 and CDR2 loops are MNHNS and SASEGT. From the cysteine up to the phenylalanine, the CDR3 has a length of 15 residues. Just the 45-base CDR3 DNA is kept, in frame starting at base 1. Libraries came from the immunoSEQ multiplex PCR assay. For the multiplex PCR, a mixture combining 60 forward primers for TCR Vbeta segments and 13 reverse primers for TCR Jbeta segments was used. Amplification of the CDR3 region of rearranged TCR beta genes was performed with a multiplex PCR assay on genomic DNA. The amplified TCR beta libraries were sequenced on the Illumina HiSeq System as 87-base-pair reads. The paper's processing steps were these. Across the 700 or so repertoires, a later analysis counted roughly 77 million unique TCR beta chains, 9.5 million to 13 million of which were shared by at least two donors. To remove PCR and sequencing errors, raw reads were error-corrected and collapsed into unique sequences using a nearest-neighbor algorithm that merged closely related sequences. Alignment of CDR3 sequences to IMGT reference sequences was used to assign V, D and J gene segments. For a sequence to be retained, at least a six-nucleotide match to both a V gene segment and a J gene segment was required. Rearrangements were classified as productive when the CDR3 lacked stop codons and remained in frame with V and J, and all other rearrangements were classified as non-productive. CDR3 was defined by IMGT convention, running from the second conserved V-encoded cysteine to the conserved J-encoded phenylalanine. In an earlier analysis of around 570 of the donors, sequences lacking an unambiguous match to a single V gene segment were excluded. An earlier analysis of 500 to 600 of the donors classified V segments as functional when productive rearrangements were above 56.7% and as segregating when the standard deviation between donors was above 5%. To diagnose cytomegalovirus status from the catalog of TCR beta chain sequences, a statistical classification framework was built. In a later analysis, TCR nucleotide sequences were compared against IMGT/GENE-DB human TR gene sequences so that V and J genes could be assigned. A later analysis assigned CDR3 sequences and most-parsimonious VDJ recombination scenarios with the TCRdist pipeline. In a later analysis, every TCR beta chain was defined by the combination of its CDR3 amino acid sequence and its V-gene family, and reads without a unique V-gene family were dropped. As a way to deal with suspected cross-contamination and a sequencing artifact, a later analysis dropped 450 to 600 nucleotide sequences that were highly shared and had low generation probability. In a later analysis, a clonal expansion index for each public chain was calculated from normalized within-repertoire ranks of inferred template counts. In a later analysis, generation probabilities were computed with a VDJ recombination model fitted to out-of-frame rearrangements, and the resulting probabilities were checked against IGoR. A later analysis scored TCR-TCR, TCR-HLA and TCR-CMV co-occurrence with hypergeometric tests, applying a repertoire-size bias correction to TCR pairs. False discovery rates were estimated in a later analysis by permuting HLA or CMV assignments 20 times. In a later analysis, co-occurring TCRs were grouped using DBSCAN, and TCRdist sequence similarity was added for clustering within HLA-allele-positive subsets. For co-occurrence clustering, repertoires with fewer than 30,000 or more than 120,000 public chains were excluded, along with five repertoires with anomalous nucleotide sharing. The table comes from immuneACCESS by way of TCRdb, which keeps in-frame sequences with V and J called. Part of the clones is missing from these tables; in studies checked, under half for an unresolved V gene and the rest for unknown reasons. For V, J and clone size, that table is used; D and trimming come from the DNA. The sample table lists around 150,000 clones, about 80% of them with a count of one. 6.5% to 7% of the sample belongs to the ten largest clones.

The cohort was made up of around 720 healthy bone marrow donors. Cohort members were all nominally healthy when sampled, although unrecorded immune exposures were likely present. The donor was CMV seropositive and belonged to the group of 250 to 300 seropositive cohort members. Every donor gave a peripheral blood sample, and the peripheral blood mononuclear cells from that sample were used for TCR beta sequencing. The Qiagen DNeasy Blood Extraction Kit was used to extract genomic DNA from the blood cell samples. The rearranged segments are TRBV6-1 and TRBJ2-7; TRBD1 aligns with 8 central bases. The sample consisted of PBMCs. This TCR came from a man aged 40-49 years in good health and CMV-seropositive. Here the CDR3 is given as CASSPPRTGWNEQYF. The nucleotide sequence is TGTGCCAGCAGTCCGCCTAGGACAGGGTGGAACGAGCAGTACTTC.